Below are 27 T cell receptor beta chains sequenced from a single sample in a study of cytotoxic CD8 clonotypes in ibrutinib-treated CLL. Assay: immunoSEQ multiplex PCR; the TCRdb copy retains only in-frame clones and omits some. Of 150,000 or so clones in the sample, more than 75% were seen once. This specimen was PBMCs, taken after 36 months of ibrutinib treatment. The receptors shown here come from a human donor with chronic lymphocytic leukemia.

J is TRBJ2-7 and V is TRBV15; tentatively, D is TRBD1 (5 bases). Germline V CDR1 and CDR2: LNHNV, YYDKDF (reference sequence). The CDR3 contains 14 residues. Trimming cost V 0 bases and J 2 bases, with 8 bases left between them. CDR3 DNA: TGTGCCACCAGCAGAGATAAGGGGCCCTACGAGCAGTACTTC. Translated, it gives CATSRDKGPYEQYF.

The chain couples TRBV5-1 to TRBJ2-5, with D unclear. V lost 0 bases and J lost 5, with 5 bases in between. Germline lookup yields CDR1 SGHRS and CDR2 YFSETQ. The CDR3 has 12 residues. CDR3 loop: CASSLETETQYF. CDR3 sequence (DNA): TGCGCCAGCAGCTTGGAAACCGAGACCCAGTACTTC.

The rearrangement links TRBV18 to TRBJ2-7, with D unclear. The CDR3 is made up of 13 amino acids. V lost 6 bases and J 0 bases, leaving 9 bases between the germline ends. CDR1 is KGHSH and CDR2 is LQKENI in the germline V gene. The CDR3 protein is CASSLSFSYEQYF. CDR3 sequence (DNA): TGTGCCAGCTCGTTATCCTTCTCCTACGAGCAGTACTTC.

The V gene is TRBV18, the J gene TRBJ1-4; D is uncertain. The germline V and J ends were trimmed by 2 bases and 4 bases, with 5 bases remaining between them. Germline V lookup: CDR1 KGHSH, CDR2 LQKENI. The CDR3 has 13 residues. CDR3 region: CASSPVHNEKLFF. In nucleotides, the CDR3 is TGTGCCAGCTCACCAGTTCATAATGAAAAACTGTTTTTT.

This chain uses TRBV2 with TRBJ2-5, with D perhaps TRBD2 (5 bases). CDR3 length: 13 amino acids. Germline-derived CDR1 and CDR2 are SNHLY and FYNNEI. V lost 4 bases and J lost 9, with 15 bases in between. The CDR3 DNA reads as TGTGCCAGCAGTGGAGGGCAAGCCGGGGCCCAGTACTTC. Amino acid sequence: CASSGGQAGAQYF.

The genes are TRBV7-9 and TRBJ1-2; 9 positions match TRBD1. The CDR3 length is 14 residues. V was pared by 5 bases and J by 8 bases, with 9 bases of the junction left unmatched. CDR1 SEHNR and CDR2 FQNEAQ come from the germline V gene (reference sequence). CDR3 nucleotides: TGTGCCAGCAGCCCGGACAGGGGAAGTAGCGGCTACACCTTC. It is translated as CASSPDRGSSGYTF.

The chain links TRBV6-5 to TRBJ1-4; D possibly corresponds to TRBD1 (5 bases). The germline CDR1 and CDR2 sequences are MNHEY and SVGAGI. This CDR3 spans 15 amino acids. V was cut by 2 bases and J by 7 bases, with 14 bases left in between. This chain's CDR3 is CASSYRGVWGEKLFF. CDR3 DNA: TGTGCCAGCAGTTACAGGGGAGTATGGGGTGAAAAACTGTTTTTT.

The genes are TRBV7-6 and TRBJ2-7, with 8 bases lining up with TRBD2. Germline V gene lookup returns CDR1 SGHVS and CDR2 FNYEAQ. V shed 6 bases, J shed 0 bases, and the junction held 7 bases outside the gene matches. The CDR3 contains 15 residues. In DNA form, the CDR3 reads TGTGCCAGCAGACCTCTAGCGGGCCTCTCCTACGAGCAGTACTTC. It translates to CASRPLAGLSYEQYF.

The V and J genes are TRBV30 and TRBJ2-3; D is undetermined. From germline, CDR1 is GTSNPN and CDR2 SVGIG (reference sequence). Deletions cut 0 bases from V and 8 bases from J, with 6 bases between. CDR3 length: 11 amino acids. In DNA, the CDR3 is TGTGCCTGGAGTGTTTCAGGTACGCAGTATTTT. It codes for CAWSVSGTQYF.

The chain employs TRBV9 and TRBJ2-3; 13 bases map to TRBD2. V shed 0 bases and J 6 bases; nucleotides not matched to a gene: 10. CDR3 length equals 18 residues. Germline V lookup: CDR1 SGDLS, CDR2 YYNGEE. The chain's CDR3 is CASSVGGTSGTPMDTQYF. The DNA of the CDR3 is TGTGCCAGCAGCGTAGGGGGGACTAGCGGGACTCCAATGGATACGCAGTATTTT.

The chain joins TRBV6-1 to TRBJ1-2, with D perhaps TRBD1 (6 bases). Germline loops: CDR1 MNHNS, CDR2 SASEGT. The CDR3 totals 13 residues. Trimming stripped 5 bases from V and 5 bases from J, with 12 bases between. The CDR3 loop is CASSFGQIYGYTF. CDR3 sequence (DNA): TGTGCCAGCAGTTTTGGACAGATTTATGGCTACACCTTC.

The chain uses TRBV19 and TRBJ2-7; D remains unclear. Germline lookup yields CDR1 LNHDA and CDR2 SQIVND (reference sequence). V dropped 4 bases and J dropped 2 bases, with 6 bases sitting between them. The CDR3 covers 12 residues. CDR3 loop: CASSTVAYEQYF. CDR3 DNA: TGTGCCAGTAGTACCGTGGCCTACGAGCAGTACTTC.

This sequence joins TRBV27 and TRBJ2-7; the D call may be TRBD1 or TRBD2 (5 bases each). The V end was cut by 6 bases, the J end by 7 bases, with 16 bases between. The CDR3 runs to 13 residues. Germline-derived CDR1 and CDR2 are MNHEY and SMNVEV (reference sequence). The CDR3 reads CASSSGPWWEQYF. The CDR3 bases are TGTGCCAGCAGCTCGGGACCTTGGTGGGAGCAGTACTTC.

The chain uses TRBV5-6 and TRBJ1-6; weak D call: TRBD1 (5 bases). Germline loops: CDR1 SGHDT, CDR2 YYEEEE. The CDR3 sequence is 14 residues long. Trimming took off 1 base at V and 9 bases at J, with 11 bases between the two ends. The CDR3: CASSLSGGGSPLHF. CDR3 coding DNA: TGTGCCAGCAGCTTGTCCGGGGGTGGTTCACCCCTCCACTTT.

In its sample, this clone was seen once. The chain employs TRBV5-1 and TRBJ2-3; 7 bases match TRBD2. This CDR3 region has 14 residues. Germline CDR1 reads SGHRS; CDR2 reads YFSETQ. The junction had 8 bases not matched to a gene; V was cut back by 6 bases and J by 4 bases. The CDR3 DNA is TGCGCCAGCATTCGGGCGGCGGGAGCAGATACGCAGTATTTT. Translated: CASIRAAGADTQYF. The full variable domain, rest sourced from reference TRBV5-1 and TRBJ2-3, is KAGVTQTPRYLIKTRGQQVTLSCSPISGHRSVSWYQQTPGQGLQFLFEYFSETQRNKGNFPGRFSGRQFSNSRSEMNVSTLELGDSALYLCASIRAAGADTQYFGPGTRLTVL.

The genes are TRBV18 and TRBJ1-1; D is uncertain. Germline V CDR1 and CDR2: KGHSH, LQKENI. Trimming removed 3 bases at V and 1 base at J, with 6 bases between. This CDR3 has 13 amino acids. CDR3 DNA sequence: TGTGCCAGCTCACCCAGGTGGAACACTGAAGCTTTCTTT. Translated, it gives CASSPRWNTEAFF.

The rearrangement joins TRBV5-1 to TRBJ1-5, with a weak D call TRBD1 (5 bases). Between the trimmed V and J ends, which lost 1 base and 1 base, there was a span of 6 bases. Germline loops: CDR1 SGHRS, CDR2 YFSETQ. The CDR3 sequence is 14 residues long. This CDR3 reads CASSLTGSNQPQHF. The CDR3 DNA is TGCGCCAGCAGCTTGACAGGAAGCAATCAGCCCCAGCATTTT.

The chain links TRBV4-1 to TRBJ2-7; 7 nucleotides agree with TRBD1. The CDR3 consists of 17 residues. CDR1 MGHRA and CDR2 YSYEKL come from the germline V gene. J lost 2 bases, V lost 3 bases, and 13 bases had no gene match. CDR3 in DNA: TGCGCCAGCAGCCACCTTTCCGTGGGGACAGAGGCCTACGAGCAGTACTTC. The encoded protein is CASSHLSVGTEAYEQYF.

V is TRBV18 and J is TRBJ2-5, with 10 bases identical to TRBD2. The V segment lost 3 bases and the J segment 2 bases; nucleotides outside the gene matches: 6. From germline, CDR1 is KGHSH and CDR2 LQKENI. The CDR3 has 16 amino acids. In DNA, the CDR3 is TGTGCCAGCTCACCGCGAGCGGGGGGGCTGCAAGAGACCCAGTACTTC. Amino acid sequence: CASSPRAGGLQETQYF.

This chain uses TRBV19 with TRBJ2-5; tentatively, D is TRBD1 or TRBD2 (7 bases each). Deletions cut 10 bases from V and 1 base from J, with 19 bases between. Per germline, CDR1 LNHDA and CDR2 SQIVND (reference sequence). This CDR3 has 15 amino acids. The CDR3 is CATTQGGGFQETQYF. CDR3 DNA: TGTGCCACGACCCAGGGGGGAGGGTTCCAAGAGACCCAGTACTTC.

This rearrangement joins TRBV4-2 to TRBJ2-3; D gene unclear. Trimming took 3 bases from V and 0 from J, leaving 7 bases between them. The CDR3 contains 14 residues. Germline CDR1 and CDR2: LGHNA and YNFKEQ. The CDR3 DNA reads as TGTGCCAGCAGCCATCTCAGTAGCACAGATACGCAGTATTTT. It is translated as CASSHLSSTDTQYF.

This chain links TRBV6-5 with TRBJ1-2; 8 bases align to TRBD1. The germline V gene has CDR1 MNHEY and CDR2 SVGAGI. CDR3 length: 13 amino acids. Trimming at V came to 4 bases and at J to 5 bases, leaving 3 bases not matched to a gene. CDR3 DNA: TGTGCCAGCAGTTCGAGGACAGGGTATGGCTACACCTTC. Translation gives CASSSRTGYGYTF.

V usage is TRBV4-1 and J usage is TRBJ1-4; D unresolved. The germline V gene has CDR1 MGHRA and CDR2 YSYEKL. The CDR3 is 15 amino acids. V lost 1 base to trimming and J lost 2 bases, with 8 bases between them. CDR3 residues: CASSQAGVTNEKLFF. The CDR3 DNA reads as TGCGCCAGCAGCCAAGCCGGGGTTACTAATGAAAAACTGTTTTTT.

This chain links TRBV10-2 with TRBJ1-5; D gene uncertain. V gave up 1 base and J gave up 6 bases, with 10 bases separating them. CDR1 WSHSY and CDR2 SAAADI come from the germline V gene. The CDR3 contains 14 residues. CDR3 protein: CASSEFGMAQPQHF. CDR3 nucleotide sequence: TGCGCCAGCAGTGAGTTCGGGATGGCTCAGCCCCAGCATTTT.

Of note for this clone: At one of its ends the junction is not consistent with the germline gene, which may arise from a read error. V gene TRBV5-8 combines with J gene TRBJ1-2; no definite D call. There are 13 residues in the CDR3. The V gene's germline CDR1 is SGHTS and CDR2 YDEGEE. Here the CDR3 reads CASSLGAVHQNPF. As DNA, the CDR3 is TGTGCCAGCAGCTTGGGGGCCGTCCATCAGAACCCCTTC.

The chain links TRBV5-1 to TRBJ2-3; 8 nucleotides match TRBD2. The CDR3 is 16 residues long. The germline CDR1 and CDR2 sequences are SGHRS and YFSETQ. With 1 base clipped from V and 0 bases from J, the junction kept 4 bases outside the gene matches. The CDR3 DNA sequence: TGCGCCAGCAGCTTGCTAGCGGGCCCCAGCACAGATACGCAGTATTTT. Its translation is CASSLLAGPSTDTQYF.

The chain carries TRBV6-5 and TRBJ1-3; D not certain. Trimming removed 6 bases at V and 7 bases at J, with 10 bases between. This CDR3 has 12 residues. CDR1 and CDR2 (germline): MNHEY, SVGAGI. The CDR3 DNA is TGTGCCAGCAGACCCGACTGGAACACCATATATTTT. This sequence encodes CASRPDWNTIYF.